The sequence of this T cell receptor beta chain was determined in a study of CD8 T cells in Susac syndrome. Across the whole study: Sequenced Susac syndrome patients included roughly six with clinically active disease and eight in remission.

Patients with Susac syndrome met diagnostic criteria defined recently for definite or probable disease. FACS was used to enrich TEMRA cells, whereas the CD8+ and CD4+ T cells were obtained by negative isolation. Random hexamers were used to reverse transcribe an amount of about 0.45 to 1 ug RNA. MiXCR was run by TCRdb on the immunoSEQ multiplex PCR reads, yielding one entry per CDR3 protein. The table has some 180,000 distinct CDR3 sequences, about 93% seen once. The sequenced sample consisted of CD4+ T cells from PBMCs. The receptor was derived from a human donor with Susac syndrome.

CDR3 DNA: TGCACCGCCCCGGTGGGGGGGCCTCCTAACTATGGCTACACCTTC. This translates into CTAPVGGPPNYGYTF. The chain recombines TRBV20-1 with TRBJ1-2; D possibly corresponds to TRBD1 (6 bases). Germline V gene sequence: CDR1 DFQATT, CDR2 SNEGSKA (reference sequence). This CDR3 has 15 amino acids.